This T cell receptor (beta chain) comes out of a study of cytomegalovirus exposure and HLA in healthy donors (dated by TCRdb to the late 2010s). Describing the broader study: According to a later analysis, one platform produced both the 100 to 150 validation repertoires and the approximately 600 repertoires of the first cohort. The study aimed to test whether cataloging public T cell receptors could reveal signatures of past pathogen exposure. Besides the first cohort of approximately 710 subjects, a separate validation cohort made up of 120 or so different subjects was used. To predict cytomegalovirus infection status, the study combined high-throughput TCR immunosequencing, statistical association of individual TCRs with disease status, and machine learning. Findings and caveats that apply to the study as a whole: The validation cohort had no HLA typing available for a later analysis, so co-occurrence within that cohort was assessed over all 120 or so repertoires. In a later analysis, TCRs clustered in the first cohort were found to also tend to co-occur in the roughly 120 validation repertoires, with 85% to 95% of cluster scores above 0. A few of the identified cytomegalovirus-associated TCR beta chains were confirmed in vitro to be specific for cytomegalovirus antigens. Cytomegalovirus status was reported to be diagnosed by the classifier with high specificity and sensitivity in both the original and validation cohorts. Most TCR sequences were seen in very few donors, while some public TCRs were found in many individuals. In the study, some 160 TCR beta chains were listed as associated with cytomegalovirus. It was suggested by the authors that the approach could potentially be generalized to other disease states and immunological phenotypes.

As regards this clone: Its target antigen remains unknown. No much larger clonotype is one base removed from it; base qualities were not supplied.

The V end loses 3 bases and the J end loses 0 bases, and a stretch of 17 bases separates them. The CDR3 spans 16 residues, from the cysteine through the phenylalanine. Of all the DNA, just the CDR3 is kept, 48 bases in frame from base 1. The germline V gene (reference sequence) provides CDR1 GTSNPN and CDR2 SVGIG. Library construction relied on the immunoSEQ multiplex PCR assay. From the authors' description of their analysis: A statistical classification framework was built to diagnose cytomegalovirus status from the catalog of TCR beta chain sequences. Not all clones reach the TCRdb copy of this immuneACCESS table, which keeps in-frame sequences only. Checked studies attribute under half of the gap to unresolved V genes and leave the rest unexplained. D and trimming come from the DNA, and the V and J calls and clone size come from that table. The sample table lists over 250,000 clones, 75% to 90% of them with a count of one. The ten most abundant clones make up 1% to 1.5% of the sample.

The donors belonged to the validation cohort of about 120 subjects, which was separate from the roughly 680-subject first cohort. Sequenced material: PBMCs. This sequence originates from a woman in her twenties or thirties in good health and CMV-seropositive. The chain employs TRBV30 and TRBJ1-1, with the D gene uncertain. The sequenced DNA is TGTGCCTGGAGGGGAAAGGGAGGAGGTGTGAACACTGAAGCTTTCTTT. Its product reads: CAWRGKGGGVNTEAFF.